There are a few counts of the clone carrying this T cell receptor (beta chain). This record comes from a study of T cell repertoires in cytomegalovirus infection. TCRdb ran MiXCR on the reads and lists one entry per CDR3 protein. The sample records hundreds of thousands of distinct CDR3 sequences, 20% to 25% being singletons. The TCR comes from a human donor in good health (CMV status not recorded). Some clones in this sample may be carry-over from other donors' samples. Sequencing input: CD8+ T cells from PBMCs.

CDR3 DNA: TGTGCCAGCAGCCCCGGTTTGGGGGTGAGCACAGATACGCAGTATTTT. Translation: CASSPGLGVSTDTQYF. V usage is TRBV7-6 and J usage is TRBJ2-3; TRBD1 or TRBD2 may be the D gene (5 bases each). Germline V gene lookup returns CDR1 SGHVS and CDR2 FNYEAQ. This CDR3 contains 16 residues. V was trimmed by 5 bases and J by 0 bases, leaving 15 bases between them.